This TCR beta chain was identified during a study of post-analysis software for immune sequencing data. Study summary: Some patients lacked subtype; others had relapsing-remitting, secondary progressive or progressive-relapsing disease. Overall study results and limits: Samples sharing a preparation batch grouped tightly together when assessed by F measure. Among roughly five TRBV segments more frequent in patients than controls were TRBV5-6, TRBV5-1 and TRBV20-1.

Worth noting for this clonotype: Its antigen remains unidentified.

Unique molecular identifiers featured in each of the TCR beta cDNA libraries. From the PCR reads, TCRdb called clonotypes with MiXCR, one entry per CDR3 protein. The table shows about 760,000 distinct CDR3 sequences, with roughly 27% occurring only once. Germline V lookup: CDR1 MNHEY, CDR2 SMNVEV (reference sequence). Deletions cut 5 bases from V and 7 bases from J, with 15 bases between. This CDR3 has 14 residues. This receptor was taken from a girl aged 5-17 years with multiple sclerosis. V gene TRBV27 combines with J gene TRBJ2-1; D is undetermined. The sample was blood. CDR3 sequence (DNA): TGTGCCAGCAGTCCCTCGGTGGTGTGGAATGAGCAGTTCTTC. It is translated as CASSPSVVWNEQFF.